These 5 T cell receptor beta chains came from one sample sequenced in a study of blood T cell repertoires in COVID-19. Sequencing was performed with immunoSEQ multiplex PCR; in TCRdb, only in-frame clones are kept and a portion is missing. The table lists 120,000 to 150,000 clones, approximately 78% of them singletons. The sample taken for sequencing was peripheral blood. The source of these receptors is a human donor with acute or convalescent COVID-19. The donor label of this sample is uncertain.

The V gene is TRBV27, the J gene TRBJ1-1; TRBD1 might be the D (6 bases). Looked up from germline, CDR1 is MNHEY and CDR2 is SMNVEV (reference sequence). Trimming shortened V by 5 bases and J by 1 base, and 14 bases separated the two germline ends. The CDR3 covers 15 residues. The CDR3 sequence is CASSTQPRGNTEAFF. The CDR3 DNA is TGTGCCAGCAGTACACAACCCAGGGGGAACACTGAAGCTTTCTTT.

A single count supports this clone. The rearrangement uses TRBV6-1 and TRBJ1-2; 7 nucleotides match TRBD1. After removal of 4 bases from V and 0 bases from J, the junction contained 8 bases not matched to a gene. The CDR3 is 16 amino acids. From germline, CDR1 is MNHNS and CDR2 SASEGT. This chain's CDR3 is CASSALWTGSNYGYTF. In DNA form, the CDR3 reads TGTGCCAGCAGTGCCCTCTGGACAGGCTCTAACTATGGCTACACCTTC.

The CDR3 DNA reads as TGTGCCAGCAGACCCGGGTTGGGGCATGAGCAGTTCTTC. It codes for CASRPGLGHEQFF. This chain joins TRBV5-4 and TRBJ2-1, with a possible D match to TRBD1 (5 bases). From germline, CDR1 is SGHNT and CDR2 YYREEE (reference sequence). V was cut by 5 bases and J by 8 bases, with 14 bases left in between. CDR3 length: 13 amino acids.

This clone showed up many times. The rearrangement links TRBV6-6 to TRBJ1-4; D not certain. Germline V gene lookup returns CDR1 MNHNY and CDR2 SVGAGI (reference sequence). The CDR3 contains 12 residues. V shed 6 bases and J shed 5 bases, with 7 bases lying between them. The CDR3 nucleotides read TGTGCCAGCAGGGGCCGGAATGAAAAACTGTTTTTT. It specifies CASRGRNEKLFF.

The V and J genes are TRBV3-1 (or the pseudogene TRBV3-2) and TRBJ2-5, with unresolved D. V was trimmed by 0 bases and J by 5 bases, leaving 7 bases between them. This CDR3 spans 13 amino acids. The germline V gene has CDR1 LGHDT and CDR2 YNNKEL (reference sequence). The CDR3 sequence: CASSQDLRETQYF. CDR3 nucleotide sequence: TGTGCCAGCAGCCAAGATCTACGGGAGACCCAGTACTTC.